A single sample is the source of the 6 T cell receptor beta chains below, sequenced in a study of vaccination effects on CD4 cells after COVID-19. Under the ViraFEST assay, PBMC were stimulated with viral peptide pools so that antigen-specific CD4+ T cells expanded. Sequencing was performed afterwards. The culture ran for approximately 10 days, and then CD4+ T cells were isolated. Having tested negative for nucleocapsid antibodies, the vaccine recipients showed no prior SARS-CoV-2 infection. Antigens for these TCRs are unknown. The assay was immunoSEQ multiplex PCR, and TCRdb's table has in-frame clones only and misses some. The data hold about 41,000 clones, with roughly two thirds observed a single time. The sample in question was CD4+ T cells from PBMCs cultured with HCoV-OC43 spike peptides, obtained before COVID-19 vaccination. Subset indicated: HCoV-OC43 spike overlapping peptide pool stimulation. These receptors were taken from a human donor who received a COVID-19 vaccine.

This chain joins TRBV13 and TRBJ2-2; weak D call: TRBD2 (5 bases). Deletions cut 1 base from V and 1 base from J, with 16 bases between. This CDR3 spans 18 amino acids. Germline values: CDR1 PRHDT, CDR2 FYEKMQ (reference sequence). CDR3 DNA: TGTGCCAGCAGCTTAGAGATTACGGGGTCGAGGAACACCGGGGAGCTGTTTTTT. This sequence encodes CASSLEITGSRNTGELFF.

The chain employs TRBV28 and TRBJ2-7; TRBD1 matches at 7 bases. The CDR3 sequence is 15 residues long. CDR1 and CDR2 from the germline V gene are MDHEN and SYDVKM. J was trimmed by 4 bases and V by 2 bases; bases with no gene match: 8. CDR3: CASSLVGTVLYEQYF. CDR3 sequence (DNA): TGTGCCAGCAGTTTAGTTGGGACAGTCCTATACGAGCAGTACTTC.

The chain is built from TRBV28 and TRBJ1-1; tentative D call: TRBD1 (5 bases). Trimming took off 7 bases at V and 2 bases at J, with 20 bases between the two ends. Germline CDR1 reads MDHEN; CDR2 reads SYDVKM. This CDR3 has 16 residues. The CDR3 region has the DNA TGTGCCAGCACCCCGTTTGGGGCGAGGGGTAACACTGAAGCTTTCTTT. Its protein product is CASTPFGARGNTEAFF.

The chain recombines TRBV12-3 or TRBV12-4 with TRBJ1-5; D remains ambiguous. The CDR3 has 12 residues. V was clipped by 5 bases and J by 5 bases, with 7 bases between them. The CDR3 DNA reads as TGTGCCAGCAGTCGAGTGGATCAGCCCCAGCATTTT. It encodes CASSRVDQPQHF.

This rearrangement joins TRBV4-2 to TRBJ2-1; no clear D gene. The germline CDR1 and CDR2 sequences are LGHNA and YNFKEQ. This CDR3 spans 15 amino acids. Trimming removed 3 bases from V and 5 bases from J, with 14 bases in between. The CDR3 bases are TGTGCCAGCAGCCAGCGGCTATTACAAAACAATGAGCAGTTCTTC. Translation: CASSQRLLQNNEQFF.

The V call is TRBV28, the J call TRBJ2-7; TRBD2 matches 12 bases. CDR3 length equals 18 residues. Trimming removed 5 bases from V and 7 bases from J; junction bases left unmatched: 18. Germline loops: CDR1 MDHEN, CDR2 SYDVKM. The CDR3, as DNA: TGTGCCAGCAGTCCTCCGGGGGAACTAGCGGGAGGAACAGGAGAGCAGTACTTC. Protein: CASSPPGELAGGTGEQYF.